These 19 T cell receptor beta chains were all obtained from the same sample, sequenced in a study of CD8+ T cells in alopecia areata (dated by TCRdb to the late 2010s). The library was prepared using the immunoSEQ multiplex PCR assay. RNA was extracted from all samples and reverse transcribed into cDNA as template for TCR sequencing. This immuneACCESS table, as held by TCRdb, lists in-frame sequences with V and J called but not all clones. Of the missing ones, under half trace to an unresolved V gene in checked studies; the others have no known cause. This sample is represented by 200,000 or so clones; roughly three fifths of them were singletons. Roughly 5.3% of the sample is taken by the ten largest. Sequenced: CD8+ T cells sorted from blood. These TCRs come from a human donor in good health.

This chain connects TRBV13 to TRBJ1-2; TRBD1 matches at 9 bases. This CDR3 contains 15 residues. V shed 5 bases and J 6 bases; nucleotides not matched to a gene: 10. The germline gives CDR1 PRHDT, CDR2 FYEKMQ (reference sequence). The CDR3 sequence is CASSTQGAIPHGYTF. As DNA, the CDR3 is TGTGCCAGCAGCACACAGGGGGCCATACCCCATGGCTACACCTTC.

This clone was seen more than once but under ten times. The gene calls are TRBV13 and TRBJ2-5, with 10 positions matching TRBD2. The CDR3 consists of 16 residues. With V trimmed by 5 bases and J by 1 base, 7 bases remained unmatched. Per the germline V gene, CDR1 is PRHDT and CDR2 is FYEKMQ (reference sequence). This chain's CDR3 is CASSLSPSGGQETQYF. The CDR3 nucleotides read TGTGCCAGCAGCCTCTCACCTAGCGGGGGCCAAGAGACCCAGTACTTC.

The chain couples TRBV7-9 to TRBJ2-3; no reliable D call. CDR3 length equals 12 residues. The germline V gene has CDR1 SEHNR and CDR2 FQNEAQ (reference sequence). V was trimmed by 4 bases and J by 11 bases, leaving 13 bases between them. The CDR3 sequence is CASSSPGGQQYF. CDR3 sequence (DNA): TGTGCCAGCAGCTCCCCCGGCGGTCAGCAGTATTTT. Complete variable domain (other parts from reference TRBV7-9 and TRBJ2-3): DTGVSQNPRHKITKRGQNVTFRCDPISEHNRLYWYRQTLGQGPEFLTYFQNEAQLEKSRLLSDRFSAERPKGSFSTLEIQRTEQGDSAMYLCASSSPGGQQYFGPGTRLTVL.

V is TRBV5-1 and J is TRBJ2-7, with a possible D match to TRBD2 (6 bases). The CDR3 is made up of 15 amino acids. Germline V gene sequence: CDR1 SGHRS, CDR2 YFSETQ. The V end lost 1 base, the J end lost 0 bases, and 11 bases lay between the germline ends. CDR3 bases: TGCGCCAGCAGCTTGTCCGGGGGAATCTCCTACGAGCAGTACTTC. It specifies CASSLSGGISYEQYF.

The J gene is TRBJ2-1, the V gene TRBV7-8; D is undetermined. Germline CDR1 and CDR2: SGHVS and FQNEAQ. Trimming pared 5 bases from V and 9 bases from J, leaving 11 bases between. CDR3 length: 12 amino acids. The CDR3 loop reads CASSPGPLEQFF. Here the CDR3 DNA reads TGTGCCAGCAGCCCCGGGCCACTTGAGCAGTTCTTC. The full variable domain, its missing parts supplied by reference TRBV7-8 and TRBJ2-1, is GAGVSQSPRYKVAKRGQDVALRCDPISGHVSLFWYQQALGQGPEFLTYFQNEAQLDKSGLPSDRFFAERPEGSVSTLKIQRTQQEDSAVYLCASSPGPLEQFFGPGTRLTVL.

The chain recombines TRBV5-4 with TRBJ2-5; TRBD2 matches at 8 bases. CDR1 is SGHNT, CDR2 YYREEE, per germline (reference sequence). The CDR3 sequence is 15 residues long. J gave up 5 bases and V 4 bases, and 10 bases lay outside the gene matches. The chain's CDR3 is CASSQDRGGGETQYF. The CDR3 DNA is TGTGCCAGCAGCCAAGACCGGGGGGGCGGCGAGACCCAGTACTTC.

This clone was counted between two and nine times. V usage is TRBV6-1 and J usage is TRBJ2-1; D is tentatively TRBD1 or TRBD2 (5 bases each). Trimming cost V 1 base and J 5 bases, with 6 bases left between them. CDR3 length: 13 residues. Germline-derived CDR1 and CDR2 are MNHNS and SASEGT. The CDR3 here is CASSEGGHNEQFF. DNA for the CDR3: TGTGCCAGCAGTGAAGGGGGACACAATGAGCAGTTCTTC.

CDR3 loop: CASSEPLGRLNEQFF. CDR3 nucleotides: TGTGCCAGCAGTGAACCCCTGGGGCGGCTCAATGAGCAGTTCTTC. This chain links TRBV27 with TRBJ2-1, with TRBD1 as a possible D gene (5 bases). CDR3 length: 15 amino acids. V was cut by 5 bases and J by 6 bases, with 17 bases left in between. The V gene's germline CDR1 is MNHEY and CDR2 SMNVEV (reference sequence).

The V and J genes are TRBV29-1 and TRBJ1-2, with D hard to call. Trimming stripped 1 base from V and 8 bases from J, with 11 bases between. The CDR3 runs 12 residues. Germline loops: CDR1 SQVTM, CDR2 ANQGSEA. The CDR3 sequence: CSVEAVEAGYTF. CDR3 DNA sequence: TGCAGCGTTGAAGCAGTTGAGGCCGGCTACACCTTC.

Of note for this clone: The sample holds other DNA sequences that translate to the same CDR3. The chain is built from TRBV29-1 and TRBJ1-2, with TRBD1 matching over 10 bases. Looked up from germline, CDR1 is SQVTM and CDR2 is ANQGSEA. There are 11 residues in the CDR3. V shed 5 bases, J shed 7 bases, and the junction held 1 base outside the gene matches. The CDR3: CSVRDRGGYTF. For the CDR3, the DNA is TGCAGCGTTCGGGACAGGGGTGGCTACACCTTC.

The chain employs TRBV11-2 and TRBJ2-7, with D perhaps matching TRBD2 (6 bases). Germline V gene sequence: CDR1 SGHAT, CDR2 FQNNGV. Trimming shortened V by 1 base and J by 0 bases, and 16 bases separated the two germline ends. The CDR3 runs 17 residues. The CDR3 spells CASSLGEPGLISYEQYF. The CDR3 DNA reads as TGTGCCAGCAGCTTAGGGGAGCCGGGACTTATCTCCTACGAGCAGTACTTC.

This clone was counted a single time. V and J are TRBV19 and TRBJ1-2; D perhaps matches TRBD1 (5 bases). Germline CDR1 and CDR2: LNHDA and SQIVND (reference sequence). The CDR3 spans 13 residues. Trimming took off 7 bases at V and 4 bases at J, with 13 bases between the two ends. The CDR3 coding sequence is TGTGCCAGTACCTTAGACAGCGGCTATGGCTACACCTTC. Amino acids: CASTLDSGYGYTF.

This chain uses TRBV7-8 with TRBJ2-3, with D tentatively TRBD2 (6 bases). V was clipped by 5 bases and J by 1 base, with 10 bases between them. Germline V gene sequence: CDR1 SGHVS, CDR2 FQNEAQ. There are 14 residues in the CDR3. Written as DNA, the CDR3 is TGTGCCAGCAGCACAGAGCGGGGCACAGATACGCAGTATTTT. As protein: CASSTERGTDTQYF.

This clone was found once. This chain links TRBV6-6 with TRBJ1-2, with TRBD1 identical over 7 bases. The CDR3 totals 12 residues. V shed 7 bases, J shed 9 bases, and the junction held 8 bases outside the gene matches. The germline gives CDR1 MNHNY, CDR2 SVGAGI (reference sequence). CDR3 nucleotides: TGTGCCAGCACCCCAGACAGGGCAAGCTACACCTTC. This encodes CASTPDRASYTF.

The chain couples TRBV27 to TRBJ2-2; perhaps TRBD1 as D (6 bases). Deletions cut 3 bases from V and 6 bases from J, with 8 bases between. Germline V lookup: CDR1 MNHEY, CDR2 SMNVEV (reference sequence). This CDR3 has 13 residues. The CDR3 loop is CASSLGAAGELFF. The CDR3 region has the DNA TGTGCCAGCAGTTTGGGGGCTGCCGGGGAGCTGTTTTTT.

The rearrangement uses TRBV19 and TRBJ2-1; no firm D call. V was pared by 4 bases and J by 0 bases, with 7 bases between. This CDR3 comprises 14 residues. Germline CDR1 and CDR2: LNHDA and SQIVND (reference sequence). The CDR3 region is CASSRGNSYNEQFF. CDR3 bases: TGTGCCAGTAGTAGGGGAAACTCCTACAATGAGCAGTTCTTC.

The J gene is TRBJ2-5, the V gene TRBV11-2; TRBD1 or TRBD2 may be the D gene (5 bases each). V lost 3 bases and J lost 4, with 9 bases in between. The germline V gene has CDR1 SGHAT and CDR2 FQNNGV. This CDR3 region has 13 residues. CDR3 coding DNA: TGTGCCAGCAGCTTCGGGGCTCTAGAGACCCAGTACTTC. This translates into CASSFGALETQYF.

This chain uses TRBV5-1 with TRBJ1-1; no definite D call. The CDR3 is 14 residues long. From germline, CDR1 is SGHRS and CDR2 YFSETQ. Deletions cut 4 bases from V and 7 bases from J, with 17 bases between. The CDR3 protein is CASSPYRSDDEAFF. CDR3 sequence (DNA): TGCGCCAGCAGCCCCTACCGGTCCGATGATGAAGCTTTCTTT.

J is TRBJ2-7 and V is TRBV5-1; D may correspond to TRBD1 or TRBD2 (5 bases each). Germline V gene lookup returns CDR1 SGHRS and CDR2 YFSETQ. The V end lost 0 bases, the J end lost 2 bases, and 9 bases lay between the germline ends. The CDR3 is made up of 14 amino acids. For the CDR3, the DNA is TGCGCCAGCAGCTTGGAACCGGGACCCTACGAGCAGTACTTC. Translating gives CASSLEPGPYEQYF. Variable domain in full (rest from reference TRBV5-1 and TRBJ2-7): KAGVTQTPRYLIKTRGQQVTLSCSPISGHRSVSWYQQTPGQGLQFLFEYFSETQRNKGNFPGRFSGRQFSNSRSEMNVSTLELGDSALYLCASSLEPGPYEQYFGPGTRLTVT.